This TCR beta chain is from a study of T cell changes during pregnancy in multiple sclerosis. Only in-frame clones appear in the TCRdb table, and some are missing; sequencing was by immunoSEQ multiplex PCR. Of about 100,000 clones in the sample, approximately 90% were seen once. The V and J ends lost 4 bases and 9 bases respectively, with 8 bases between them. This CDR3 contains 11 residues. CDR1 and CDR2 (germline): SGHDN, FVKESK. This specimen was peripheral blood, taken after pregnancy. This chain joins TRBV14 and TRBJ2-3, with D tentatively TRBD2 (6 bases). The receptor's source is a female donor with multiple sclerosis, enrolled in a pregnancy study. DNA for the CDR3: TGTGCCAGCAGCCCAGGGAGGACGCAGTATTTT. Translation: CASSPGRTQYF.